Listed here are 20 T cell receptor beta chains from one sample, sequenced in a study of cytomegalovirus exposure and HLA in healthy donors. Primers for the PCR totalled 60 Vbeta and 13 Jbeta. Only in-frame clones appear in the TCRdb table, and some are missing; sequencing was by immunoSEQ multiplex PCR. The record lists 110,000 to 150,000 clones, of which the ten most abundant hold about 0.96%. The material sequenced was PBMCs. The source is a male donor in good health and CMV-seronegative.

The chain is built from TRBV19 and TRBJ2-5, with D tentatively TRBD1 (5 bases). Looked up from germline, CDR1 is LNHDA and CDR2 is SQIVND (reference sequence). Trimming took 4 bases from V and 4 from J, leaving 16 bases between them. This CDR3 has 15 amino acids. Here the CDR3 reads CASSTPTGRPETQYF. The CDR3 nucleotides read TGTGCCAGTAGTACACCTACAGGACGCCCAGAGACCCAGTACTTC.

This chain uses TRBV7-9 with TRBJ2-1; perhaps D is TRBD1 or TRBD2 (6 bases each). V was clipped by 5 bases and J by 4 bases, with 12 bases between them. The CDR3 consists of 14 residues. Germline values: CDR1 SEHNR, CDR2 FQNEAQ (reference sequence). The DNA for the CDR3 is TGTGCCAGCAGCGTAGGGGGGCCGTACAATGAGCAGTTCTTC. This translates into CASSVGGPYNEQFF.

The chain uses TRBV5-8 and TRBJ2-3; D is ambiguous. Trimming removed 0 bases from V and 4 bases from J, with 9 bases in between. The CDR3 runs to 14 residues. The V gene's germline CDR1 is SGHTS and CDR2 YDEGEE. CDR3 sequence (DNA): TGTGCCAGCAGCTTGGGGCTAGGTGCAGATACGCAGTATTTT. Translation gives CASSLGLGADTQYF.

The CDR3 sequence: CATSRATGTLYEQYF. The CDR3 nucleotides read TGTGCCACCAGCAGAGCGACCGGGACACTTTACGAGCAGTACTTC. The chain is built from TRBV15 and TRBJ2-7, with D perhaps TRBD1 (6 bases). The CDR3 covers 15 residues. Germline V gives CDR1 LNHNV, CDR2 YYDKDF (reference sequence). Trimming took off 1 base at V and 4 bases at J, with 14 bases between the two ends.

The chain has TRBV30 and TRBJ2-1; 8 bases are a match to TRBD2. The CDR3 extends over 14 amino acids. J gave up 4 bases and V 1 base, and 3 bases lay outside the gene matches. Germline V gene data show CDR1 as GTSNPN and CDR2 as SVGIG (reference sequence). CDR3 sequence: CAWSGGLVYNEQFF. CDR3 nucleotides: TGTGCCTGGAGTGGGGGACTAGTTTACAATGAGCAGTTCTTC.

V gene TRBV7-6 combines with J gene TRBJ1-1; TRBD1 matches 7 bases. This CDR3 comprises 19 residues. V shed 5 bases, J shed 0 bases, and the junction held 18 bases outside the gene matches. Germline V CDR1 and CDR2: SGHVS, FNYEAQ. For the CDR3, the DNA is TGTGCCAGCAGCCCTCCTCCCCCTGACAGGGCTTTCATGAACACTGAAGCTTTCTTT. Translation: CASSPPPPDRAFMNTEAFF.

V is TRBV9 and J is TRBJ2-1, with 15 bases that match TRBD2. From germline, CDR1 is SGDLS and CDR2 YYNGEE. The CDR3 contains 15 residues. The J segment lost 8 bases and the V segment lost 4 bases, leaving 4 bases of the junction unmatched. This CDR3 reads CASSPGLAGGYEQFF. The DNA of the CDR3 is TGTGCCAGCAGCCCCGGACTAGCGGGAGGGTATGAGCAGTTCTTC.

The genes are TRBV9 and TRBJ2-5; 12 nucleotides agree with TRBD2. CDR3 length: 16 amino acids. Unmatched junction bases numbered 9, after V lost 4 bases and J lost 5 bases. Germline CDR1 SGDLS, CDR2 YYNGEE. For the CDR3, the DNA is TGTGCCAGCAGCCCGTTGAGGCTAGCGGGGGGGGAGACCCAGTACTTC. Translating gives CASSPLRLAGGETQYF.

This chain uses TRBV9 with TRBJ2-7; D possibly corresponds to TRBD2 (6 bases). Per germline, CDR1 SGDLS and CDR2 YYNGEE. The CDR3 length is 13 residues. V gave up 0 bases and J gave up 4 bases, with 8 bases separating them. The CDR3 loop is CASSVGGTYEQYF. CDR3 sequence (DNA): TGTGCCAGCAGCGTAGGCGGGACTTACGAGCAGTACTTC.

V is TRBV14 and J is TRBJ1-1, with D tentatively TRBD1 (5 bases). The ends were cut back, 5 bases at V and 1 base at J, with 8 bases in the middle. Germline CDR1 and CDR2: SGHDN and FVKESK. This CDR3 is built from 13 residues. The CDR3 DNA is TGTGCCAGCAGCTTGCAGGGGAACACTGAAGCTTTCTTT. Translated: CASSLQGNTEAFF.

The chain recombines TRBV4-2 with TRBJ1-5; 9 bases map to TRBD1. This CDR3 contains 19 residues. J lost 1 base, V lost 2 bases, and 12 bases had no gene match. The germline gives CDR1 LGHNA, CDR2 YNFKEQ. CDR3 nucleotide sequence: TGTGCCAGCAGCCAATACAACACCGGACAGGGGACGAGCAATCAGCCCCAGCATTTT. This gives the protein CASSQYNTGQGTSNQPQHF.

The chain combines TRBV30 with TRBJ1-2; no reliable D call. Trimming removed 1 base at V and 2 bases at J, with 11 bases between. CDR3 length: 14 residues. Germline-derived CDR1 and CDR2 are GTSNPN and SVGIG (reference sequence). The CDR3 loop reads CAWSDSRRNYGYTF. The CDR3 DNA reads TGTGCCTGGAGTGACTCCAGGCGAAACTATGGCTACACCTTC.

The CDR3 region is CASSLEGGPNEKLFF. CDR3 DNA sequence: TGTGCCAGCAGCCTTGAGGGGGGGCCTAATGAAAAACTGTTTTTT. This chain joins TRBV7-9 and TRBJ1-4; D possibly corresponds to TRBD1 (6 bases). The V gene's germline CDR1 is SEHNR and CDR2 FQNEAQ (reference sequence). V lost 5 bases and J lost 3, with 13 bases in between. The CDR3 covers 15 residues. Full variable domain (remainder filled in from reference TRBV7-9 and TRBJ1-4): DTGVSQNPRHKITKRGQNVTFRCDPISEHNRLYWYRQTLGQGPEFLTYFQNEAQLEKSRLLSDRFSAERPKGSFSTLEIQRTEQGDSAMYLCASSLEGGPNEKLFFGSGTQLSVL.

This chain connects TRBV15 to TRBJ1-1; TRBD1 agrees at 8 bases. This CDR3 contains 16 residues. The V gene end was trimmed by 0 bases and the J gene end by 1 base; junction bases not matched to a gene: 4. Germline-derived CDR1 and CDR2 are LNHNV and YYDKDF (reference sequence). The CDR3 is CATSRDRGTGNTEAFF. DNA of the CDR3: TGTGCCACCAGCAGAGATCGAGGGACAGGGAACACTGAAGCTTTCTTT.

The chain recombines TRBV7-9 with TRBJ1-5; D perhaps matches TRBD1 (6 bases). V was pared by 5 bases and J by 6 bases, with 14 bases between. The germline V gene has CDR1 SEHNR and CDR2 FQNEAQ (reference sequence). There are 14 residues in the CDR3. In nucleotides, the CDR3 is TGTGCCAGCAGCCTACAGGGTCGGCCTCAGCCCCAGCATTTT. Translated: CASSLQGRPQPQHF.

The chain has TRBV18 and TRBJ2-7, with D perhaps TRBD2 (7 bases). V lost 3 bases, J lost 0 bases, and 21 bases lay in between. The CDR3 loop spans 18 amino acids. Looked up from germline, CDR1 is KGHSH and CDR2 is LQKENI. The CDR3 nucleotides are TGTGCCAGCTCACCGACGATGGGAGGGGGTTGGAGCTCCTACGAGCAGTACTTC. This encodes CASSPTMGGGWSSYEQYF.

The CDR3 spells CASKLYWGGTQYF. CDR3 coding DNA: TGTGCCAGCAAGTTATACTGGGGGGGTACGCAGTATTTT. The V and J genes are TRBV27 and TRBJ2-3; 7 bases match TRBD2. Germline V gene data show CDR1 as MNHEY and CDR2 as SMNVEV (reference sequence). The CDR3 covers 13 residues. V lost 7 bases, J lost 8 bases, and 9 bases stayed unmatched.

The chain couples TRBV18 to TRBJ2-5; 7 bases agree with TRBD2. V was pared by 3 bases and J by 5 bases, with 12 bases of the junction left unmatched. From germline, CDR1 is KGHSH and CDR2 LQKENI. The length of the CDR3 is 16 residues. In DNA form, the CDR3 reads TGTGCCAGCTCACCCTTGGCGGGAGCGGTTCATGAGACCCAGTACTTC. This encodes CASSPLAGAVHETQYF.

The J gene is TRBJ2-5, the V gene TRBV7-2; D not certain. Germline assignment: CDR1 SGHTA and CDR2 FQGNSA. The V and J ends lost 0 bases and 1 base respectively, with 6 bases between them. The CDR3 length is 14 residues. CDR3 in amino acids: CASSLAGVQETQYF. CDR3 nucleotides: TGTGCCAGCAGCTTAGCCGGAGTCCAAGAGACCCAGTACTTC.

As regards this clone: Compared with germline, one end of the junction differs, possibly owing to a read error. The CDR3 protein is CASSWGRGENAEAFF. The CDR3 DNA follows: TGCGCCAGCAGCTGGGGGAGGGGGGAGAACGCTGAAGCTTTCTTT. This chain links TRBV4-3 with TRBJ1-1, with D possibly being TRBD1 (6 bases). CDR3 length: 15 amino acids. CDR1 and CDR2 (germline): LGHNA, YSLEER.